The 5 T cell receptor beta chains given below trace back to one sample, sequenced in a study of CD8 T cells in Susac syndrome. RNA totalling roughly 0.45 to 1 ug underwent reverse transcription with random hexamers. One entry per CDR3 protein, called by TCRdb with MiXCR from the immunoSEQ multiplex PCR reads. The profile covers about 240,000 distinct CDR3 sequences, with 95% to 97% appearing a single time and 0.1% taken by the ten largest. The source material was CD4+ T cells from PBMCs. These receptors came from a human donor with Susac syndrome.

The chain combines TRBV5-4 with TRBJ2-2; D might be TRBD2 (6 bases). The CDR3 contains 13 residues. V shed 4 bases and J shed 8 bases, with 12 bases lying between them. Germline CDR1 is SGHNT and CDR2 is YYREEE (reference sequence). CDR3 sequence: CASSPRTTGELFF. The CDR3 bases are TGTGCCAGCAGCCCACGGACTACAGGGGAGCTGTTTTTT.

The rearrangement uses TRBV29-1 and TRBJ1-2, with 7 bases that match TRBD1. This CDR3 spans 14 amino acids. Trimming removed 2 bases from V and 8 bases from J; junction bases left unmatched: 11. In germline, CDR1 is SQVTM, CDR2 ANQGSEA. CDR3 nucleotide sequence: TGCAGCGTTGAAAAGACAGGGTCTCGGAGGGGCTACACCTTC. It yields the protein CSVEKTGSRRGYTF.

The chain couples TRBV9 to TRBJ2-1; TRBD2 might be the D (6 bases). This CDR3 is built from 13 residues. Per the germline V gene, CDR1 is SGDLS and CDR2 is YYNGEE. V shed 3 bases and J shed 10 bases, with 14 bases lying between them. The CDR3 bases are TGTGCCAGCAGCGCCGGAAGGACTAACGAGCAGTTCTTC. Translation: CASSAGRTNEQFF. The whole variable domain, filled in from reference TRBV9 and TRBJ2-1, reads DSGVTQTPKHLITATGQRVTLRCSPRSGDLSVYWYQQSLDQGLQFLIQYYNGEERAKGNILERFSAQQFPDLHSELNLSSLELGDSALYFCASSAGRTNEQFFGPGTRLTVL.

This clonotype was seen just once. V gene TRBV30 combines with J gene TRBJ1-1; D uncertain. V lost 3 bases, J lost 5 bases, and 13 bases lay in between. Germline CDR1 reads GTSNPN; CDR2 reads SVGIG (reference sequence). The CDR3 contains 13 residues. The CDR3 DNA reads TGTGCCTGGAGAGTTACCTCCCAGACTGAAGCTTTCTTT. Its protein is CAWRVTSQTEAFF.

V gene TRBV7-6 combines with J gene TRBJ2-5, with 9 bases lining up with TRBD1. V lost 5 bases to trimming and J lost 3 bases; unmatched junction nucleotides: 4. The CDR3 covers 14 residues. From germline, CDR1 is SGHVS and CDR2 FNYEAQ. The CDR3 loop is CASSRGQGKETQYF. CDR3 DNA: TGTGCCAGCAGCCGCGGACAGGGGAAAGAGACCCAGTACTTC.